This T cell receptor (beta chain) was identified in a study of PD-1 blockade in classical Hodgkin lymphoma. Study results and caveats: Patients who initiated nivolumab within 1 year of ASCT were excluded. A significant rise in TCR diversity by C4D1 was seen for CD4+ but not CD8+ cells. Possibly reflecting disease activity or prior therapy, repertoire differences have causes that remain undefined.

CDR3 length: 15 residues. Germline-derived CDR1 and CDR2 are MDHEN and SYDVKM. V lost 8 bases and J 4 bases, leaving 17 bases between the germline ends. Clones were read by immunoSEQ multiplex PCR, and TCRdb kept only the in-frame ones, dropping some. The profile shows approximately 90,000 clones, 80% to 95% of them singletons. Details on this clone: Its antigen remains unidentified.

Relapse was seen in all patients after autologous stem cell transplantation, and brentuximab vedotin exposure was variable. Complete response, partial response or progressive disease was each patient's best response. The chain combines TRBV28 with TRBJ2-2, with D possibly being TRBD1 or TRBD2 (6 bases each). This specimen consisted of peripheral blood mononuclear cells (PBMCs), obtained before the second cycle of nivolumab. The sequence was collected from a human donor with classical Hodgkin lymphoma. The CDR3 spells CASRRGQRLTGELFF. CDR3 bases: TGTGCCAGCCGTCGGGGGCAGCGGCTCACCGGGGAGCTGTTTTTT.